This T cell receptor (beta chain) was retrieved from a study of blood T cell repertoires in COVID-19. Original processing methods: Researchers report that nucleated cell counts were estimated from reference gene primer amplification. Method: immunoSEQ multiplex PCR; TCRdb's copy keeps in-frame clones and lacks some. Clone size and V and J calls were adopted from that table, with D and trimming inferred from the DNA. The sample consists of under 150,000 clones, 88% of them appearing once. Sequenced sample: peripheral blood. The source is a human donor in a cohort sampled during active COVID-19.

CDR3 bases: TGTGCCAGCAGTAAACGGGGACAGGACTCCTACGAGCAGTACTTC. This translates into CASSKRGQDSYEQYF. The rearrangement uses TRBV21-1 and TRBJ2-7; TRBD1 reflects the table's D call only, with no check against the DNA. TRBV21-1 is termed a pseudogene. CDR3 length: 15 amino acids.